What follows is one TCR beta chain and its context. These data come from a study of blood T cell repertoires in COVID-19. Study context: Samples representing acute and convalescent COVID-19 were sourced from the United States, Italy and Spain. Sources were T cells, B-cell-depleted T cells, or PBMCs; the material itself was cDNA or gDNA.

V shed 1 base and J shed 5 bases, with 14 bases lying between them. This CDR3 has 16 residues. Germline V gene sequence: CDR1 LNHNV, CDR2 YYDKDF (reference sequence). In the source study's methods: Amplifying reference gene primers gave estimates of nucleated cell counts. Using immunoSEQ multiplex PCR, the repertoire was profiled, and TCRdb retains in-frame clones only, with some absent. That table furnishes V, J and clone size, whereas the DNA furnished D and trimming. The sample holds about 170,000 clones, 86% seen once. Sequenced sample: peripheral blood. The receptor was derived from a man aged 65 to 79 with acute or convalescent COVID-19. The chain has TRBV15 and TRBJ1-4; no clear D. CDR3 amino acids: CATSRVAGSPNEKLFF. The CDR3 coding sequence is TGTGCCACCAGCAGAGTGGCGGGCAGCCCAAATGAAAAACTGTTTTTT.